The rows below give T cell receptor beta chains drawn from one sample of a study of graft-versus-host responses after intestinal transplantation. TCRdb keeps only in-frame clones here, not all; method: immunoSEQ multiplex PCR. The sample records 4,800 or so clones, about 80% being singletons. The sample consisted of ileum tissue, taken about 130 days after intestinal transplantation. Source of these receptors: a human patient who received an intestinal transplant, so some T cells may come from the graft donor. CDR3s include the opening cysteine and the closing phenylalanine or tryptophan. The order of the fields is V gene, CDR3 protein.

v_gene: TRBV11-2
CDR3aa: CASSLLAGGRTDTQYF

v_gene: TRBV6-6
CDR3aa: CASSYGAGDQETQYF

v_gene: TRBV7-3
CDR3aa: CASSEQGAGTEAFF

v_gene: TRBV4-1
CDR3aa: CASSQERAGAGDTDTQYF

v_gene: TRBV6-5
CDR3aa: CASRDRDSLWTEAFF

v_gene: TRBV2
CDR3aa: CASSDRVANSPLHF

v_gene: TRBV7-9
CDR3aa: CASSFSLGANVLTF

v_gene: TRBV13
CDR3aa: CASSRPGRGELFF

v_gene: TRBV19
CDR3aa: CASSMGRLAYEQYF

v_gene: TRBV7-2
CDR3aa: CASSLNSYEQYF

v_gene: TRBV2
CDR3aa: CAGGSIPSWANEQFF

v_gene: TRBV13
CDR3aa: CASSVGLPWAGPSYEQYF

v_gene: TRBV9
CDR3aa: CASSFTGTRRTDTQYF

v_gene: TRBV4-1
CDR3aa: CASSQPTQGTEAFF

v_gene: TRBV28
CDR3aa: CASSLCRCQANYGYTF

v_gene: TRBV7-9
CDR3aa: CASSLVLSEQYF

v_gene: TRBV6-9
CDR3aa: CASSETGTPYNSPLHF

v_gene: TRBV5-5
CDR3aa: CASSLGATNEKLFF

v_gene: TRBV30
CDR3aa: CAWSGQNNQPQHF

v_gene: TRBV27
CDR3aa: CASSWTANQPQHF

v_gene: TRBV15
CDR3aa: CATSRDRVTSGTGELFF

v_gene: TRBV19
CDR3aa: CASSILSGEQPQHF

v_gene: TRBV9
CDR3aa: CASSVGVSSEAFF

v_gene: TRBV19
CDR3aa: CASMGQGISNEQFF

v_gene: TRBV28
CDR3aa: CASSLSGSETQYF

v_gene: TRBV4-3
CDR3aa: CASSRKEGFRAEAFF

v_gene: TRBV6-1
CDR3aa: CASSDQLQGMGETQYF

v_gene: TRBV6-4
CDR3aa: CASVGGLGLTYNEQFF

v_gene: TRBV5-1
CDR3aa: CASSLTGPWLGPLFF

v_gene: TRBV6-6
CDR3aa: CASSYSQGGHEQYF

v_gene: TRBV10-3
CDR3aa: CAISGLAESKNIQYF

v_gene: TRBV30
CDR3aa: CAWSPGLAGDSEQYF

v_gene: TRBV5-6
CDR3aa: CASSLSTSTEGYNSPLHF

v_gene: TRBV5-6
CDR3aa: CASSLGVGGQPQHF

v_gene: TRBV29-1
CDR3aa: CSVERLAGVYEQYF

v_gene: TRBV29-1
CDR3aa: CSVDGGGQAFF

v_gene: TRBV28
CDR3aa: CASSSRRATGGEKLFF

v_gene: TRBV18
CDR3aa: CASSQGLNTGELFF

v_gene: TRBV7-3
CDR3aa: CASSSLRGKPTDEQYF

v_gene: TRBV1
CDR3aa: CTSSQHPSASGDSTDTQYF

v_gene: TRBV10-1
CDR3aa: CASSESSPRGTQYF

v_gene: TRBV4-1
CDR3aa: CASSPWKGAGMNTEAFF

v_gene: TRBV6-1
CDR3aa: CASSERGSGNTEAFF

v_gene: TRBV6-4
CDR3aa: CASSETPGQGAGEQYF

v_gene: TRBV5-1
CDR3aa: CASSLFFPPGLGKETQYF

v_gene: TRBV23-1
CDR3aa: CASSRLPGVYNQPQHF

v_gene: TRBV9
CDR3aa: CASSVDGPSAGLYF

v_gene: TRBV5-8
CDR3aa: CASMGNTEAFF

v_gene: TRBV7-2
CDR3aa: CASSRSSGANEQFF

v_gene: TRBV25-1
CDR3aa: CASSDGTGGNNEQFF

v_gene: TRBV5-6
CDR3aa: CASSAPDRDRIGMNTEAFF

v_gene: TRBV9
CDR3aa: CASSPRTGADTGELFF